This paragraph covers one T cell receptor beta chain sequence. Its antigen remains unknown. The PCR had 60 Vbeta and 13 Jbeta primers. Repertoires were generated with immunoSEQ multiplex PCR, while TCRdb's copy carries only in-frame clones and drops some. This sample carries 150,000 to 200,000 clones, more than 80% of them seen once, and the ten largest clones take 0.6% to 0.7%. The length of the CDR3 is 14 residues. The V segment lost 2 bases and the J segment 1 base; nucleotides outside the gene matches: 2. Germline CDR1 is SNHLY and CDR2 is FYNNEI. The sample originates from a study of cytomegalovirus exposure and HLA in healthy donors. Whole-study results and caveats: Fewer than 20,000 TCR beta sequences were associated with HLA alleles at 0.05 false discovery rate in a later analysis.

It was healthy bone marrow donors who served as donors. The source is a boy aged 10-17 years in good health and CMV-seronegative. Sequencing was performed on PBMCs. This chain links TRBV2 with TRBJ2-7; 7 bases are shared with TRBD2. The CDR3 nucleotides read TGTGCCAGCAGTGAAAGGCGGGAGTCCTACGAGCAGTACTTC. Translation gives CASSERRESYEQYF.